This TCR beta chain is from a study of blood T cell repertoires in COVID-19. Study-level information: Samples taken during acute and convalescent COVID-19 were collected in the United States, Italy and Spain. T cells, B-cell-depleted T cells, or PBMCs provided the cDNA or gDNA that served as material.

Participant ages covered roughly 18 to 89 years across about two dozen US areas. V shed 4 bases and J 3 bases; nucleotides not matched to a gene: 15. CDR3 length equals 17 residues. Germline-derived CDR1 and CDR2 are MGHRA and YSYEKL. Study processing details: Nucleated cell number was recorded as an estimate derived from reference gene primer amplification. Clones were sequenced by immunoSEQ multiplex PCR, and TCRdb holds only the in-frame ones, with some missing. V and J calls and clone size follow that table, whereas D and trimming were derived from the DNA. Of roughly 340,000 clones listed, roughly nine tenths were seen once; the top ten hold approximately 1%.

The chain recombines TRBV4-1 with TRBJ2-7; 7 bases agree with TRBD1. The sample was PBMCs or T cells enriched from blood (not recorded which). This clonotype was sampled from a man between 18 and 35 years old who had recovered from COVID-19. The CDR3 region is CASSRIPTGARVYEQYF. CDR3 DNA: TGCGCCAGCAGCCGGATCCCTACAGGGGCAAGGGTCTACGAGCAGTACTTC.